The 31 T cell receptor beta chains in this list originate from one sample, sequenced in a study of blood T cell repertoires in COVID-19. TCRdb keeps only in-frame clones here, not all; method: immunoSEQ multiplex PCR. The sample has over 350,000 clones; 70% to 90% are singletons. The sequenced sample consisted of PBMCs or T cells enriched from blood (not recorded which). All receptors derive from a woman aged 18-29 years who had recovered from COVID-19.

The chain recombines TRBV11-2 with TRBJ2-1; no reliable D call. Germline V gene sequence: CDR1 SGHAT, CDR2 FQNNGV. Trimming shortened V by 1 base and J by 11 bases, and 9 bases separated the two germline ends. CDR3 length: 12 residues. CDR3 sequence (DNA): TGTGCCAGCAGCTTAGTCACAATGAAGCAGTTCTTC. Translating gives CASSLVTMKQFF.

This chain links TRBV5-8 with TRBJ1-2; TRBD1 aligns across 8 bases. This CDR3 has 14 residues. Germline V gene lookup returns CDR1 SGHTS and CDR2 YDEGEE. The V segment lost 5 bases and the J segment 4 bases; nucleotides outside the gene matches: 7. The CDR3 coding sequence is TGTGCCAGCAGATCACCCGGGACAGGCTATGGCTACACCTTC. Translating gives CASRSPGTGYGYTF.

This sequence joins TRBV5-6 and TRBJ1-6, with 7 bases aligning to TRBD1. The CDR3 has 15 residues. The germline gives CDR1 SGHDT, CDR2 YYEEEE. J lost 9 bases, V lost 4 bases, and 10 bases had no gene match. DNA for the CDR3: TGTGCCAGCAGCAACGGACCGGGACAGCGTTCACCCCTCCACTTT. Residues: CASSNGPGQRSPLHF.

V and J are TRBV3-1 (or the pseudogene TRBV3-2) and TRBJ1-2; 7 bases are shared with TRBD1. This CDR3 has 17 amino acids. Per germline, CDR1 LGHDT and CDR2 YNNKEL (reference sequence). Trimming at V came to 4 bases and at J to 1 base, leaving 12 bases not matched to a gene. CDR3 residues: CASSRAVRGIDNYGYTF. CDR3 DNA sequence: TGTGCCAGCAGCCGCGCTGTCAGGGGGATTGATAACTATGGCTACACCTTC.

V usage is TRBV6-5 and J usage is TRBJ1-5, with 10 bases that match TRBD1. The V and J ends lost 8 bases and 7 bases, in that order; junction bases with no gene match: 5. CDR1 and CDR2 from the germline V gene are MNHEY and SVGAGI. The CDR3 covers 13 residues. As DNA, the CDR3 is TGTGCCAGCGGGACAGGGGAGGTCCAGCCCCAGCATTTT. Protein product: CASGTGEVQPQHF.

V usage is TRBV9 and J usage is TRBJ1-2; D gene ambiguous. This CDR3 has 15 residues. Germline assignment: CDR1 SGDLS and CDR2 YYNGEE. V shed 5 bases and J shed 2 bases, with 16 bases lying between them. This CDR3 reads CASSLGAEANYGYTF. The CDR3 DNA is TGTGCCAGCAGTTTGGGAGCTGAAGCGAACTATGGCTACACCTTC.

In this sample, this clone turned up once. V gene TRBV7-2 combines with J gene TRBJ1-1; no clear D gene. The CDR3 is 14 residues long. V shed 4 bases and J shed 1 base, with 10 bases lying between them. Germline V lookup: CDR1 SGHTA, CDR2 FQGNSA. CDR3 protein: CASSSGRSNTEAFF. CDR3 DNA: TGTGCCAGCAGCTCCGGCAGGTCGAACACTGAAGCTTTCTTT. The full variable domain, with the rest looked up from reference TRBV7-2 and TRBJ1-1, is GAGVSQSPSNKVTEKGKDVELRCDPISGHTALYWYRQSLGQGLEFLIYFQGNSAPDKSGLPSDRFSAERTGGSVSTLTIQRTQQEDSAVYLCASSSGRSNTEAFFGQGTRLTVV.

This chain joins TRBV11-3 and TRBJ2-1; 16 bases are a match to TRBD2. Germline-derived CDR1 and CDR2 are SGHNT and YENEEA. This CDR3 is 16 amino acids long. After removal of 4 bases from V and 9 bases from J, the junction contained 6 bases not matched to a gene. The CDR3, as DNA: TGTGCCAGCAGCTCCGGGACTAGCGGGGGGGCGGCTGAGCAGTTCTTC. Translation: CASSSGTSGGAAEQFF.

The chain joins TRBV18 to TRBJ2-2; D is perhaps TRBD1 (7 bases). V was shortened by 2 bases and J by 1 base, with 11 bases between the two germline ends. Germline V gene data show CDR1 as KGHSH and CDR2 as LQKENI. The CDR3 has 16 amino acids. The chain's CDR3 is CASSPGGGQNTGELFF. For the CDR3, the DNA is TGTGCCAGCTCACCAGGAGGGGGCCAGAACACCGGGGAGCTGTTTTTT.

The V call is TRBV7-9, the J call TRBJ2-7, with D perhaps matching TRBD2 (6 bases). Germline values: CDR1 SEHNR, CDR2 FQNEAQ (reference sequence). The CDR3 runs 13 residues. V lost 4 bases and J lost 3, with 10 bases in between. The CDR3 sequence: CASSSGLSYEQYF. The CDR3 coding sequence is TGTGCCAGCAGCTCGGGACTGAGCTACGAGCAGTACTTC.

CDR3: CASSQAYGEYEQYF. CDR3 nucleotide sequence: TGTGCCAGCAGCCAAGCTTACGGGGAATACGAGCAGTACTTC. This chain uses TRBV14 with TRBJ2-7; tentative D call: TRBD2 (5 bases). Germline V lookup: CDR1 SGHDN, CDR2 FVKESK. This CDR3 is 14 amino acids long. V was clipped by 1 base and J by 4 bases, with 11 bases between them.

The chain uses TRBV6-6 and TRBJ1-6; 7 bases map to TRBD1. V was pared by 5 bases and J by 4 bases, with 5 bases of the junction left unmatched. This CDR3 is built from 15 residues. Germline V gene lookup returns CDR1 MNHNY and CDR2 SVGAGI (reference sequence). CDR3 DNA sequence: TGTGCCAGCAGTCGGACAGGCTTGTATAATTCACCCCTCCACTTT. This sequence encodes CASSRTGLYNSPLHF.

This clone appeared a single time. The rearrangement joins TRBV7-3 to TRBJ2-1; 11 bases fit TRBD2. CDR3 length equals 15 residues. Trimming cost V 2 bases and J 7 bases; bases outside gene matches: 4. CDR1 and CDR2 from the germline V gene are SGHTA and FQGTGA. CDR3 sequence: CASSLVSGGANEQFF. Written as DNA, the CDR3 is TGTGCCAGCAGCTTAGTTAGCGGGGGGGCTAATGAGCAGTTCTTC.

This rearrangement joins TRBV30 to TRBJ1-2, with D possibly TRBD1 on 5 matching bases. CDR1 GTSNPN and CDR2 SVGIG come from the germline V gene (reference sequence). The CDR3 is made up of 15 amino acids. V was trimmed by 5 bases and J by 6 bases, leaving 22 bases between them. The CDR3 coding sequence is TGTGCCTGGGCTCCCGGTGGGGCCGCTGACAATGGCTACACCTTC. Translated: CAWAPGGAADNGYTF.

The chain joins TRBV5-4 to TRBJ2-7, with 9 positions matching TRBD1. The CDR3 consists of 14 residues. The germline V gene has CDR1 SGHNT and CDR2 YYREEE (reference sequence). Losses at the gene ends were 2 bases for V and 5 bases for J; bases not matched to a gene: 5. CDR3 DNA sequence: TGTGCCAGCAGCTTTCCGGGACAGGGTCACGAGCAGTACTTC. It is translated as CASSFPGQGHEQYF.

The chain is built from TRBV24-1 and TRBJ2-3; D gene ambiguous. The CDR3 totals 12 residues. The germline V and J ends were trimmed by 3 bases and 7 bases, with 7 bases remaining between them. Germline V gene lookup returns CDR1 KGHDR and CDR2 SFDVKD. The CDR3 DNA sequence: TGTGCCACCAGTGATCCCTATAATACGCAGTATTTT. It encodes CATSDPYNTQYF.

This clone was seen only a few times. The chain combines TRBV2 with TRBJ1-5; possibly TRBD1 for D (5 bases). This CDR3 comprises 14 residues. Per germline, CDR1 SNHLY and CDR2 FYNNEI. V was shortened by 1 base and J by 7 bases, with 11 bases between the two germline ends. CDR3 region: CASSEDRPGQPQHF. DNA of the CDR3: TGTGCCAGCAGTGAAGACAGGCCCGGCCAGCCCCAGCATTTT.

The chain joins TRBV6-5 to TRBJ1-1, with D possibly being TRBD1 (5 bases). The CDR3 loop spans 14 amino acids. Germline CDR1 MNHEY, CDR2 SVGAGI. Trimming removed 7 bases from V and 6 bases from J, with 18 bases in between. CDR3 coding DNA: TGTGCCAGCAAGGCGGCCCCCCAGGGCGCTGAAGCTTTCTTT. It is translated as CASKAAPQGAEAFF.

The V gene is TRBV30, the J gene TRBJ2-3; TRBD2 agrees at 12 bases. CDR1 and CDR2 from the germline V gene are GTSNPN and SVGIG (reference sequence). J was trimmed by 11 bases and V by 3 bases; bases with no gene match: 9. The CDR3 totals 14 residues. Here the CDR3 DNA reads TGTGCCTGGAGCTGGACTAGCGGGGCTCTCTGGCAGTATTTT. Translated: CAWSWTSGALWQYF.

This chain joins TRBV24-1 and TRBJ1-6; D is undetermined. Germline lookup yields CDR1 KGHDR and CDR2 SFDVKD. The CDR3 sequence is 14 residues long. V was pared by 10 bases and J by 0 bases, with 9 bases between. The CDR3 DNA reads as TGTGCCACTGCGGAGAGCTCCTATAATTCACCCCTCCACTTT. Translated, it gives CATAESSYNSPLHF.

The chain combines TRBV21-1 with TRBJ1-4; TRBD1 is the table's D call and was not checked against the DNA. TRBV21-1 is described as a pseudogene. The CDR3 has 16 amino acids. Here the CDR3 reads CASSKSSGRYNEKLFF. In DNA form, the CDR3 reads TGTGCCAGCAGCAAGTCCTCAGGCCGATATAATGAAAAACTGTTTTTT.

The chain couples TRBV3-1 (or the pseudogene TRBV3-2) to TRBJ2-7, with D tentatively TRBD2 (6 bases). This CDR3 has 14 amino acids. Looked up from germline, CDR1 is LGHDT and CDR2 is YNNKEL (reference sequence). Deletions cut 1 base from V and 4 bases from J, with 11 bases between. CDR3 in DNA: TGTGCCAGCAGCCAAGCCGGGACTTCATACGAGCAGTACTTC. It translates to CASSQAGTSYEQYF.

This chain connects TRBV3-1 (or the pseudogene TRBV3-2) to TRBJ2-1, with D unclear. Trimming shortened V by 1 base and J by 3 bases, and 7 bases separated the two germline ends. CDR1 is LGHDT, CDR2 YNNKEL, per germline (reference sequence). The CDR3 is made up of 14 amino acids. The DNA of the CDR3 is TGTGCCAGCAGCCAAGGAGGCGGCTACAATGAGCAGTTCTTC. Its protein product is CASSQGGGYNEQFF.

This sequence joins TRBV10-3 and TRBJ1-2; no clear D gene. The germline gives CDR1 ENHRY, CDR2 SYGVKD. Trimming removed 6 bases from V and 3 bases from J, with 8 bases in between. CDR3 length: 12 residues. This chain's CDR3 is CAISGEDYGYTF. CDR3 DNA: TGTGCCATCAGCGGGGAAGACTATGGCTACACCTTC.

This chain links TRBV6-5 with TRBJ2-7; 10 bases agree with TRBD2. V lost 4 bases, J lost 2 bases, and 2 bases stayed unmatched. CDR1 and CDR2 from the germline V gene are MNHEY and SVGAGI. The CDR3 contains 14 residues. This chain's CDR3 is CASSWTSGPYEQYF. The CDR3 region has the DNA TGTGCCAGCAGTTGGACTAGCGGCCCCTACGAGCAGTACTTC.

This chain uses TRBV9 with TRBJ1-4; 10 nucleotides match TRBD1. This CDR3 has 16 amino acids. Germline V lookup: CDR1 SGDLS, CDR2 YYNGEE. Trimming cost V 3 bases and J 4 bases; bases outside gene matches: 6. As DNA, the CDR3 is TGTGCCAGCAGCGCCGTTGGGACAGGGGTTAATGAAAAACTGTTTTTT. This codes for CASSAVGTGVNEKLFF.

V is TRBV4-2 and J is TRBJ2-3; tentative D call: TRBD2 (6 bases). The CDR3 sequence is 14 residues long. Trimming left V 0 bases short and J 3 bases short, with 7 bases between. The germline CDR1 and CDR2 sequences are LGHNA and YNFKEQ. The CDR3 protein is CASSQEGGTDTQYF. DNA of the CDR3: TGTGCCAGCAGCCAAGAGGGGGGAACAGATACGCAGTATTTT.

V and J are TRBV24-1 and TRBJ1-5, with a possible D match to TRBD1 (5 bases). The CDR3 is 14 amino acids. Germline V gene data show CDR1 as KGHDR and CDR2 as SFDVKD. The germline V and J ends were trimmed by 5 bases and 4 bases, with 11 bases remaining between them. This CDR3 is CATSGGGRNQPQHF. CDR3 coding DNA: TGTGCCACCAGTGGCGGGGGGAGAAATCAGCCCCAGCATTTT.

The rearrangement links TRBV24-1 to TRBJ2-2; tentatively, D is TRBD2 (6 bases). Germline CDR1 and CDR2: KGHDR and SFDVKD. This CDR3 has 12 amino acids. Trimming took off 5 bases at V and 6 bases at J, with 6 bases between the two ends. The CDR3, as DNA: TGTGCCACCAGTGGGGAGGCCGGGGAGCTGTTTTTT. Protein product: CATSGEAGELFF.

The V gene is TRBV2, the J gene TRBJ2-1; possible D gene TRBD1, 6 bases. This CDR3 has 15 residues. V lost 6 bases and J 3 bases, leaving 15 bases between the germline ends. Germline V lookup: CDR1 SNHLY, CDR2 FYNNEI. Here the CDR3 DNA reads TGTGCCAGCAGCGACGGGACACAATTCTACAATGAGCAGTTCTTC. Translation gives CASSDGTQFYNEQFF. The whole variable domain, remainder taken from reference TRBV2 and TRBJ2-1, is EPEVTQTPSHQVTQMGQEVILRCVPISNHLYFYWYRQILGQKVEFLVSFYNNEISEKSEIFDDQFSVERPDGSNFTLKIRSTKLEDSAMYFCASSDGTQFYNEQFFGPGTRLTVL.

This chain connects TRBV30 to TRBJ2-7; D might be TRBD2 (6 bases). Germline CDR1 GTSNPN, CDR2 SVGIG (reference sequence). The CDR3 runs 14 residues. The ends were cut back, 3 bases at V and 0 bases at J, with 12 bases in the middle. The CDR3 DNA follows: TGTGCCTGGAGGGACGGGAGAAGCTCCTACGAGCAGTACTTC. This sequence encodes CAWRDGRSSYEQYF.